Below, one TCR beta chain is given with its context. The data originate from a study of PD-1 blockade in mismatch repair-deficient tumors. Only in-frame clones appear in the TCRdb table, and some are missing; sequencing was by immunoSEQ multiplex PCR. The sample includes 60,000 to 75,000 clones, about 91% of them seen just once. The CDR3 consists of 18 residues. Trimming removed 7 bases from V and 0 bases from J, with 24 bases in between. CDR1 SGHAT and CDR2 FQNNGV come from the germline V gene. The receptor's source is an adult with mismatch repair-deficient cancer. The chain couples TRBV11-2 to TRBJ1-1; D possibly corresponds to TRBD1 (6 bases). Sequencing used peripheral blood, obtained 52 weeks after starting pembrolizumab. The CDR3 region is CASTTTRGKRGVNTEAFF. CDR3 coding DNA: TGTGCCAGCACCACCACGAGGGGGAAAAGGGGGGTGAACACTGAAGCTTTCTTT.